These T cell receptor beta chains were read from a single sample in a study of cytomegalovirus exposure and HLA in healthy donors. The method was immunoSEQ multiplex PCR; TCRdb's version includes in-frame clones alone and lacks a portion of them. The record lists about 130,000 clones, of which the ten most abundant hold 1.5% to 2.5%. The sample comprised PBMCs. Receptors were obtained from an older woman in good health and CMV-seronegative. The conserved cysteine and the conserved F or W are not part of the CDR3 here.

j_call v_call cdr3_aa
TRBJ2-1 TRBV6-5 ASRLTSGRNEQF
TRBJ1-2 TRBV28 ASSSGQGYGYT
TRBJ2-3 TRBV4-2 ASSQTPGTSGGRPTDTQY
TRBJ1-5 TRBV5-1 ASSFGQGGQPQH
TRBJ2-7 TRBV6-6 ASTGTSGPKVY
TRBJ1-5 TRBV6-5 ASSQQGSNQPQH
TRBJ2-5 TRBV6-9 ASSPRLADQETQY
TRBJ1-1 TRBV19 ASSIRAAPEAF
TRBJ2-1 TRBV7-9 ASSLRAGGEYNEQF
TRBJ2-3 TRBV4-2 ASSLQGASDTSTDTQY
TRBJ2-7 TRBV7-2 ASSQRTSGHSYEQY
. TRBV6-1 ASSERAGVAYEQY
TRBJ1-4 TRBV5-1 ASSLGTENEKLF
TRBJ1-1 TRBV19 ASSTQGIEAF
TRBJ1-5 TRBV7-2 ASSSGQGGNQPQH
TRBJ1-1 TRBV19 ASSSGSTEAF
TRBJ2-3 TRBV5-1 ASSIQGDTQY
TRBJ2-2 TRBV27 ASTHSGGKNTGELF
TRBJ2-7 TRBV6-1 ASSTDRIYEQY
TRBJ1-1 TRBV4-1 ASSQVGHNTEAF
TRBJ2-1 TRBV5-1 ASSQSPKAGGIYNEQF
TRBJ2-3 TRBV5-1 AASRGREGDTQY
TRBJ2-7 TRBV6-6 ASRPPGSSYEQY
TRBJ2-1 TRBV5-1 ASSLISSYNEQF
TRBJ2-2 TRBV9 ASSVAGAGVIANTGELF
TRBJ1-2 TRBV25-1 ASSATRGYT
TRBJ2-3 TRBV5-4 ASSFPASGRAYTQY
TRBJ2-7 TRBV5-1 ASSLQGYEQY
TRBJ1-3 TRBV7-6 ASSSAGNTIY
TRBJ2-2 TRBV6-6 ASSYPVPGELF
TRBJ1-5 TRBV19 ASRTGDESNQPQH
TRBJ1-2 TRBV4-1 ASSQDLIREAGSYGYT
TRBJ2-5 TRBV9 ASSYSGRTQETQY
TRBJ1-1 TRBV29-1 SALNTEAF
TRBJ2-7 TRBV28 ASTPAATSGAYSYEQY
TRBJ1-4 TRBV5-1 ASSQQGAGDEKLF
TRBJ2-7 TRBV2 ASSPDISLAYEQY
TRBJ2-5 TRBV28 ASTQDSRMAQY
TRBJ1-4 TRBV7-9 ASSHAWSGEKLF
TRBJ2-3 TRBV10-3 AIRETSGEDTQY
TRBJ1-2 TRBV2 ASSVEQGLFGYT
TRBJ1-2 TRBV4-2 ASSQATGDRGEGYT
TRBJ2-7 TRBV28 ASSSPRGRSYEQY
TRBJ2-2 TRBV11-2 ASSRLNRDTGELF
TRBJ2-5 TRBV6-1 ASSEVAGPPETQY
TRBJ1-4 TRBV2 ASIPARQNEKLF
TRBJ1-4 TRBV6-5 ASSYSAIPNEKLF
TRBJ1-5 TRBV19 ASKNGQSNQPQH
TRBJ1-5 TRBV19 ASAQGQISNQPQH
TRBJ1-2 TRBV2 ASSGQGNYGYT
TRBJ2-7 TRBV4-1 ASSQDLAGQGAGEQY
TRBJ2-3 TRBV19 ASSIWGGQGPTDTQY